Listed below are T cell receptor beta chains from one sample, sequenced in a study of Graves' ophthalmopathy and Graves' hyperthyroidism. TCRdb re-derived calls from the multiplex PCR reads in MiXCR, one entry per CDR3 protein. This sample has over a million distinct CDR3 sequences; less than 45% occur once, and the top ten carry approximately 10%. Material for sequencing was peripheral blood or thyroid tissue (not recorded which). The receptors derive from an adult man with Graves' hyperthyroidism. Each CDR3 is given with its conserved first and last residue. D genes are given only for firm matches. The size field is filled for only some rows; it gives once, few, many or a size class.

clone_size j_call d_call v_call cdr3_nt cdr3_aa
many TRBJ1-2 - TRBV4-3 TGCGCCAGCAGCCAAGGACCGGACGGCTATGGCTACACCTTC CASSQGPDGYGYTF
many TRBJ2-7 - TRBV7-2 TGTGCCAGCAGTCGGGACTCTTCCTCCTACGAGCAGTACTTC CASSRDSSSYEQYF
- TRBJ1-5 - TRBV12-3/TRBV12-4 TGTGCCAGCAGTAACAGTAAACAGCCCCAGCATTTT CASSNSKQPQHF
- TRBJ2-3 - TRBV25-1 TGTGCCACCAAAGCTAGCGCCGAGACAGATACGCAGTATTTT CATKASAETDTQYF
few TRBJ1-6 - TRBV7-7 TGTGCCAGCAGTCCCACGACAGGTTCCCGTTCACCCCTCCACTTT CASSPTTGSRSPLHF
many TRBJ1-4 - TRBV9 TGTGCCAGCAGCGTACTATCGACAGGACCTAAACTGTTTTTT CASSVLSTGPKLFF
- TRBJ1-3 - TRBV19 TGTGCCAGTAGTATCCGCGGGGGGACTTTCTCTGGAAACACCATATATTTT CASSIRGGTFSGNTIYF
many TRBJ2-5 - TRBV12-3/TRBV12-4 TGTGCCAGCAGTCGACCTACTCGGGAACAAGAGACCCAGTACTTC CASSRPTREQETQYF
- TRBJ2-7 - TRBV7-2 TGTGCCAGCAGCTTAGGTCAGGGGAAGCAAGGGGAGCAGTACTTC CASSLGQGKQGEQYF
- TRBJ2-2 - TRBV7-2 TGTGCCAGCAGCCTCCCGAGACAAACGCCGGACACCGGGGAGCTGTTTTTT CASSLPRQTPDTGELFF
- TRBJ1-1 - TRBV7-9 TGTGCCAGCAGTTACTTCCCATTTTGGAACACTGAAGCTTTCTTT CASSYFPFWNTEAFF
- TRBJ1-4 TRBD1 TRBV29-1 TGCAGCGGATACAGACAGGGCACTGAAAAACTGTTTTTT CSGYRQGTEKLFF
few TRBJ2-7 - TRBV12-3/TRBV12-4 TGTGCCAGCAGTCCGAGCCTCGGGGGCACACCTAGGGAGCAGTACTTC CASSPSLGGTPREQYF
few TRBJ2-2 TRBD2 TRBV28 TGTGCCAGCAGTTTTGTGGGAGCGGGGACCGGGGAGCTGTTTTTT CASSFVGAGTGELFF
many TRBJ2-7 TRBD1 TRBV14 TGTGCCAGCAGCAAGAGGACAGGGGGCTACGAGCAGTACTTC CASSKRTGGYEQYF
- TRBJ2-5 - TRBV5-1 TGCGCCACCCGGGACACCCAAGAGACCCAGTACTTC CATRDTQETQYF
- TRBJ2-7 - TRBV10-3 TGTGCCATCAGTTACGCGGGAACCTACGAGCAGTACTTC CAISYAGTYEQYF
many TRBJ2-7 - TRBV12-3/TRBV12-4 TGTGCCAGCAGCAAATGGGACGCCCAGCAGCAGTACTTC CASSKWDAQQQYF
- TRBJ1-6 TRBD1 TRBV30 TGTGCCTGGGGAACAGGGGGTTCACCCCTCCACTTT CAWGTGGSPLHF
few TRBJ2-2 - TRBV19 TGTGCCAGTAGTATCCTGGGACGGATCCCCGGGGAGCTGTTTTTT CASSILGRIPGELFF
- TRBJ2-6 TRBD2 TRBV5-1 TGCGCCAGCAGCCCGGGACTAGATGCTTCTGGGGCCAACGTCCTGACTTTC CASSPGLDASGANVLTF
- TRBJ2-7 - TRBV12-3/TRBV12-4 TGTGCCAGCACCACTACCGACTCCTACGAGCAGTACTTC CASTTTDSYEQYF
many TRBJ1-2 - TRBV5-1 TGCGCCAGCAGCTTGGTGGCTGACTATGGCTACACCTTC CASSLVADYGYTF
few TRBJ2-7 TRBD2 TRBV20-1 TGCAGTGCTTATAATAGCGGGAGGAATACCTACGAGCAGTACTTC CSAYNSGRNTYEQYF
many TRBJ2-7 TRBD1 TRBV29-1 TGCAGCGTTGAGATCAGGACAGGGCGGGAGCAGTACTTC CSVEIRTGREQYF
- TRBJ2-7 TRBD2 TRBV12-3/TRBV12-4 TGTGCCAGCAAAAGGGGAGCTAGCGGGGGGCTCTACGAGCAGTACTTC CASKRGASGGLYEQYF
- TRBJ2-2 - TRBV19 - CASSTTGRTPGSCFF
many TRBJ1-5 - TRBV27 TGTGCCAGCAGCTTTTCCTCAGGTCAGCCCCAGCATTTT CASSFSSGQPQHF
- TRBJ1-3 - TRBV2 TGTGCCAGCAGCCCTCAGGTCCGGACCTTGCCCCCTTTT CASSPQVRTLPPF
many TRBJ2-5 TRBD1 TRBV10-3 TGTGCCATCAAATCCGGGACAGGGAAAGAGACCCAGTACTTC CAIKSGTGKETQYF
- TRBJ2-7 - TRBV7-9 TGTGCCAGCAGCGGGACGGTGAGCTCCTACGAGCAGTACTTC CASSGTVSSYEQYF
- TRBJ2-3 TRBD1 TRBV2 TGTGCCATCAGTCCCGGGACAGGGGCAGATACGCAGTATTTT CAISPGTGADTQYF
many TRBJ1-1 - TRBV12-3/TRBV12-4 TGTGCCAGCAGCCCCGGGAACACTGAAGCTTTCTTT CASSPGNTEAFF
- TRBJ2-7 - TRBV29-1 TGCAGCTTAGTACCCGGAATCTACGAGCAGTACTTC CSLVPGIYEQYF
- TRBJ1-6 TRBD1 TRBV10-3 TGTGCCATCAGCGACAGGGCCAGCTCTAGGTCACCCCTCCACTTT CAISDRASSRSPLHF
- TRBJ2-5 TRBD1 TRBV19 TGTGCCAGTAGTATAGACGGACAGGGGGCAGTTGAGACCCAGTACTTC CASSIDGQGAVETQYF
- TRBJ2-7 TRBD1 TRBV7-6 TGTGCCAGCAGGAGATCCGGGACAGGGGTGCACGAGCAGTACTTC CASRRSGTGVHEQYF
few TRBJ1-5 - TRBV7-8 TGTGCCAGCAGCTTATTATCCCGTAGGCCCAATCAGCCCCAGCATTTT CASSLLSRRPNQPQHF
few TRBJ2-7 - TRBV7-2 TGTGCCAGCAGCCCTCACACCACAAATTACTACGAGCAGTACTTC CASSPHTTNYYEQYF
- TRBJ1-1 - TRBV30 TGTGCCTGGAGTGTATTGGCTAGAACTGAAGCTTTCTTT CAWSVLARTEAFF
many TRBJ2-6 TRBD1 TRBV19 TGTGCCGGGGGACAGGGAATCTCTGGGGCCAACGTCCTGACTTTC CAGGQGISGANVLTF
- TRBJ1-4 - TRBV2 TGTGCCAGCAGTCGACCGACAGCTAATGAAAAACTGTTTTTT CASSRPTANEKLFF
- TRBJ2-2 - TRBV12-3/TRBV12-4 TGTGCCACCGCGACGAGGGGGTACACCGGGGAGCTGTTTTTT CATATRGYTGELFF
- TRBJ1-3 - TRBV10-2 TGCGCCAGCAGTTTACAGGGCGCTGGAAGCACCATATATTTT CASSLQGAGSTIYF
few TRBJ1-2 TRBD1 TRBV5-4 TGTGCCAGCAGCTGGGACAGGGCTCTTGGCTACACCTTC CASSWDRALGYTF
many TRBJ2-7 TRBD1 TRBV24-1 TGTGCCACCAGTGATGCAGGGACAGGGGCGTACGAGCAGTACTTC CATSDAGTGAYEQYF
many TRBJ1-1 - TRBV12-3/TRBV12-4 TGTGCCAGCAGTCCCCATGCGGGGGACACTGAAGCTTTCTTT CASSPHAGDTEAFF
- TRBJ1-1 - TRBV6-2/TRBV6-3 TGTGCCAGCAGTTACAGGACCTCTTCCACCGGTGAAGCTTTCTTT CASSYRTSSTGEAFF
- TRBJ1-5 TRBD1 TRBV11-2 TGTGCCAGCAGTCGAGAGGGGGCAGACAATCAGCCCCAGCATTTT CASSREGADNQPQHF
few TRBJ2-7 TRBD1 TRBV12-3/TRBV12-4 TGTGCCAGCAGCGAGGGACAGGGGAACTACTACGAGCAGTACTTC CASSEGQGNYYEQYF
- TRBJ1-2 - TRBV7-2 TGTGCCACGATACTGGGAAGGGGTTTGGGCGGCTACACCTTC CATILGRGLGGYTF